Below, 5 T cell receptor beta chains from the same sample are listed, as sequenced in a study of prognosis after radiotherapy for stage I lung cancer. Two rounds of multiplex PCR amplified TCR beta CDR3 from genomic DNA. The first PCR round targeted every TRBV and TRBJ gene with specific primers. TCRdb re-called the multiplex PCR reads through MiXCR, storing one row per CDR3 protein. Here the sample spans more than 15,000 distinct CDR3 sequences, over 15% being singletons. Material: PBMCs, obtained before or after stereotactic body radiation therapy (not recorded which). The receptors originated from a donor over 45 with non-small cell lung cancer.

This clonotype was seen repeatedly, ten times or more. This chain connects TRBV5-1 to TRBJ1-2; D is uncertain. The CDR3 loop spans 14 amino acids. Germline CDR1 is SGHRS and CDR2 is YFSETQ. V was pared by 3 bases and J by 0 bases, with 9 bases between. CDR3 bases: TGCGCCAGCAGCTCAAGGACGGCTAACTATGGCTACACCTTC. Translation: CASSSRTANYGYTF.

This clonotype was seen repeatedly, ten times or more. The J gene is TRBJ2-7, the V gene TRBV20-1; TRBD2 agrees at 9 bases. Germline V CDR1 and CDR2: DFQATT, SNEGSKA (reference sequence). J was trimmed by 2 bases and V by 5 bases; bases with no gene match: 7. The CDR3 sequence is 14 residues long. CDR3 sequence reads: CSAGLAGSPYEQYF. The CDR3 nucleotides read TGCAGTGCTGGGCTAGCGGGGTCCCCCTACGAGCAGTACTTC.

This clonotype was found many times. This rearrangement joins TRBV6-2 or TRBV6-3 to TRBJ2-1; D is possibly TRBD1 or TRBD2 (5 bases each). The ends were cut back, 9 bases at V and 6 bases at J, with 18 bases in the middle. This CDR3 spans 14 amino acids. Germline V gene sequence: CDR1 MNHEY, CDR2 SVGEGT. DNA for the CDR3: TGTGCCAGTCTCTCCGGGGCTAGCATCAATGAGCAGTTCTTC. It codes for CASLSGASINEQFF.

This clonotype came up many times. This rearrangement joins TRBV11-3 to TRBJ2-6, with D hard to call. This CDR3 has 15 amino acids. The germline V and J ends were trimmed by 5 bases and 1 base, with 9 bases remaining between them. The germline gives CDR1 SGHNT, CDR2 YENEEA. CDR3 loop: CASSPSGSGANVLTF. DNA of the CDR3: TGTGCCAGCAGCCCGTCTGGGTCTGGGGCCAACGTCCTGACTTTC.

The CDR3 DNA sequence: TGCGCCAGCAGCTTGTATGGGACAGGGGACTATGGCTACACCTTC. Its translation is CASSLYGTGDYGYTF. This chain uses TRBV5-1 with TRBJ1-2; 10 nucleotides align to TRBD1. J lost 3 bases, V lost 1 base, and 3 bases had no gene match. Germline lookup yields CDR1 SGHRS and CDR2 YFSETQ. This CDR3 has 15 amino acids.